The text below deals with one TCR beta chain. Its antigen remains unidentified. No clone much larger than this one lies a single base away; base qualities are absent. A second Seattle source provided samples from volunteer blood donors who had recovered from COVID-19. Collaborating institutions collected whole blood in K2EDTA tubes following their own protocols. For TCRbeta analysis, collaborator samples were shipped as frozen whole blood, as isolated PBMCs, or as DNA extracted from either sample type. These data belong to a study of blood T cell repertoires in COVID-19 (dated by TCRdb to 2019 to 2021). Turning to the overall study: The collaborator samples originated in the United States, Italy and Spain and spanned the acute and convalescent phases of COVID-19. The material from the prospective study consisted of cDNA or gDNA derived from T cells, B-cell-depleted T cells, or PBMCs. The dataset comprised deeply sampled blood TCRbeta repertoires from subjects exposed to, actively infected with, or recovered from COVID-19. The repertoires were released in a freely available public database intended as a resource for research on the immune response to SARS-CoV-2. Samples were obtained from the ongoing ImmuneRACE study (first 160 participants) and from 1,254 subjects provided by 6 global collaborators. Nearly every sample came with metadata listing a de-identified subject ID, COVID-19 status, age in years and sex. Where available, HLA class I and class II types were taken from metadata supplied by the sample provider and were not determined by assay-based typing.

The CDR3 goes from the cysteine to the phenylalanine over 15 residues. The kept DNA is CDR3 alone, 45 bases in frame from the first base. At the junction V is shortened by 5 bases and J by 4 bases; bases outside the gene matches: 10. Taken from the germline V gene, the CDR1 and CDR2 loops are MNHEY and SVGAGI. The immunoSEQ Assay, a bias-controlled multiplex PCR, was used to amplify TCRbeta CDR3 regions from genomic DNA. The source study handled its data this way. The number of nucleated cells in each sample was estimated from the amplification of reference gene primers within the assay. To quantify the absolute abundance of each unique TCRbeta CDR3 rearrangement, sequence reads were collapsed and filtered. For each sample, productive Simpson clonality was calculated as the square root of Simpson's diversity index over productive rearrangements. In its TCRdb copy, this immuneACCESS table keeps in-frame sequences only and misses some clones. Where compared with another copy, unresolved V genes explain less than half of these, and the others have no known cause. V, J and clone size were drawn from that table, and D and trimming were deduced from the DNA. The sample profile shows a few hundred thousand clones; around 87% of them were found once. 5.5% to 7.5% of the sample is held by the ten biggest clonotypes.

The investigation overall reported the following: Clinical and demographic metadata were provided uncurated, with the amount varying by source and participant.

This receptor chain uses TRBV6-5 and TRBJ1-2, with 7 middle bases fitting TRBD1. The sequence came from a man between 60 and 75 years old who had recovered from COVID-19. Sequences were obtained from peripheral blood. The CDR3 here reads CASSPDRAILYGYTF. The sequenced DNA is TGTGCCAGCAGTCCAGACAGGGCAATCCTCTATGGCTACACCTTC.